The rows below give T cell receptor beta chains drawn from one sample of a study of regulatory T cells in long-lasting Graves disease. TCRdb re-called the multiplex PCR reads through MiXCR, storing one row per CDR3 protein. The table shows around 500,000 distinct CDR3 sequences, with roughly 14% occurring only once. A further study also used this sample, focusing on T cells in Graves' hyperthyroidism and ophthalmopathy.

Sequenced material: peripheral blood mononuclear cells (PBMCs), taken at new diagnosis, from a patient treated with antithyroid drugs. These TCRs come from a man aged 30-40 years with Graves disease. Each CDR3 is given with its conserved first and last residue. A D gene is named only where the DNA matches it firmly. Expanded clones are given a class, and other clones once, few, many or no size at all.

d_call j_call clone_size v_call cdr3_aa cdr3_nt
. TRBJ2-2 many TRBV12-3/TRBV12-4 CASSLTPRSRLANTGELFF TGTGCCAGCAGTTTGACCCCCCGCAGTCGACTAGCGAACACCGGGGAGCTGTTTTTT
. TRBJ2-1 . TRBV3-1 CASSQELADYNEQFF TGTGCCAGCAGCCAAGAACTAGCTGACTACAATGAGCAGTTCTTC
. TRBJ2-5 . TRBV4-1 CASSQVRRETQYF TGCGCCAGCAGCCAAGTGAGGAGGGAGACCCAGTACTTC
TRBD1 TRBJ2-7 . TRBV7-2 CASSLDRSSYEQYF TGTGCCAGCAGCTTGGACAGGAGCTCCTACGAGCAGTACTTC
TRBD1 TRBJ1-6 many TRBV7-8 CASSLGDSGNSPLHF TGTGCCAGCAGCTTAGGGGACAGCGGGAATTCACCCCTCCACTTT
. TRBJ2-5 many TRBV11-2 CASSLRITAEETQYF TGTGCCAGCAGCTTAAGGATAACAGCCGAAGAGACCCAGTACTTC
. TRBJ1-1 . TRBV7-2 CASSFFPTGPDSTEAFF TGTGCTAGCAGCTTCTTTCCGACAGGTCCGGATAGCACTGAAGCTTTCTTT
. TRBJ1-4 many TRBV6-1 CASRGSLGTNEKLFF TGTGCCAGCAGGGGTAGCCTGGGAACTAATGAAAAACTGTTTTTT
. TRBJ2-7 many TRBV19 CASSATGTVSSEQYF TGTGCCAGTAGTGCCACCGGGACCGTCTCTTCCGAGCAGTACTTC
. TRBJ2-2 many TRBV28 CASSKGPAYVHGELFF TGTGCCAGCAGCAAAGGGCCCGCCTACGTCCACGGGGAGCTGTTTTTT
. TRBJ2-5 many TRBV7-2 CASRTLGGFQETQYF TGTGCCAGCAGGACCTTGGGCGGGTTTCAAGAGACCCAGTACTTC
. TRBJ1-2 many TRBV5-1 CASSGGLPLKRGNYGYTF TGCGCCAGCAGCGGGGGACTGCCTCTTAAGAGGGGTAACTATGGCTACACCTTC
TRBD2 TRBJ2-1 few TRBV25-1 CASSYGLAGVDPNKQFF TGTGCCAGCAGTTATGGACTAGCGGGAGTAGATCCCAATAAGCAGTTCTTC
. TRBJ1-1 many TRBV29-1 CSVEAAQIDEAFF TGCAGCGTTGAGGCAGCCCAGATCGATGAAGCTTTCTTT
TRBD1 TRBJ1-2 few TRBV5-1 CASSPDRLAYGYTF TGCGCCAGCAGCCCGGACAGGTTAGCGTATGGCTACACCTTC
. TRBJ2-5 few TRBV15 CATSRVRLVETQYF TGTGCCACCAGCAGAGTTCGCCTAGTAGAGACCCAGTACTTC
TRBD2 TRBJ2-2 few TRBV4-1 CANLRRAGGNTGELFF TGCGCCAACTTGCGGAGAGCGGGAGGTAACACCGGGGAGCTGTTTTTT
. TRBJ2-7 many TRBV29-1 CSVHSSYEQYF TGCAGCGTTCACAGCTCCTACGAGCAGTACTTC
TRBD2 TRBJ2-1 . TRBV20-1 CSASGREGLPYNEQFF TGCAGTGCTAGTGGGCGGGAGGGCCTCCCCTACAATGAGCAGTTCTTC
. TRBJ2-3 many TRBV11-2 CASSRTVDTQYF TGTGCCAGCAGCCGTACTGTAGATACGCAGTATTTT
. TRBJ2-3 many TRBV12-3/TRBV12-4 CASSPPRVKTDTQYF TGTGCCAGCAGTCCACCGAGGGTAAAGACAGATACGCAGTATTTT
TRBD2 TRBJ2-7 few TRBV6-1 CASSPLAGGPAEQYF TGTGCCAGCAGTCCCCTAGCGGGAGGGCCGGCCGAGCAGTACTTC
. TRBJ2-3 . TRBV27 CASSSTIRGTDTQYF TGTGCCAGCAGTTCCACCATTAGGGGCACAGATACGCAGTATTTT
. TRBJ2-5 few TRBV20-1 CSARDHRTTETQYF TGCAGTGCTAGAGATCATCGGACGACAGAGACCCAGTACTTC
. TRBJ2-5 . TRBV10-3 CAISQGFGHQETQYF TGTGCCATCAGCCAGGGTTTTGGGCACCAAGAGACCCAGTACTTC
. TRBJ1-1 many TRBV12-3/TRBV12-4 CASSLPGRTEAFF TGTGCCAGCAGTTTACCGGGGCGGACTGAAGCTTTCTTT
. TRBJ1-1 many TRBV12-5 CASGYRTEAFF TGTGCTAGTGGTTATCGGACTGAAGCTTTCTTT
TRBD2 TRBJ2-3 many TRBV12-3/TRBV12-4 CASSPASGRTDTQYF TGTGCCAGCAGTCCCGCTAGCGGGAGGACAGATACGCAGTATTTT
. TRBJ1-2 . TRBV19 CASSMTVYGYTF TGTGCCAGTAGTATGACAGTCTATGGCTACACCTTC